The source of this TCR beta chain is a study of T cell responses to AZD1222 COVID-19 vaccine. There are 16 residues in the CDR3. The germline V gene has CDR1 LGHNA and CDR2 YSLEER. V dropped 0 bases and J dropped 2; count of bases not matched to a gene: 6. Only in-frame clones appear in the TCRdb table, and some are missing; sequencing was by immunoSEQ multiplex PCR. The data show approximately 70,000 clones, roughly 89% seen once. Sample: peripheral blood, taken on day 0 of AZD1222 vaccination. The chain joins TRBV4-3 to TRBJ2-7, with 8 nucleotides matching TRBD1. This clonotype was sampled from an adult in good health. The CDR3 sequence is CASSQDPGTGTYEQYF. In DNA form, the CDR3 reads TGCGCCAGCAGCCAAGATCCAGGGACAGGAACCTACGAGCAGTACTTC.